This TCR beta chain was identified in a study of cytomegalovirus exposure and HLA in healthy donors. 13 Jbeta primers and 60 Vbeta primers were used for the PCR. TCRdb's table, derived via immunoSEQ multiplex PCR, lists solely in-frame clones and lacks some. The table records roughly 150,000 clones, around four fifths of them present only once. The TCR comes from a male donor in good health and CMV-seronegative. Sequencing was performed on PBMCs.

The CDR3 spells CASSLDQNTEAFF. CDR3 bases: TGTGCCAGCAGCTTAGATCAGAACACTGAAGCTTTCTTT. The V and J genes are TRBV7-9 and TRBJ1-1; D ambiguous. Trimming cost V 1 base and J 1 base, with 4 bases left between them. Germline V lookup: CDR1 SEHNR, CDR2 FQNEAQ (reference sequence). The CDR3 contains 13 residues.